This T cell receptor (beta chain) was identified during a study of glioma-infiltrating T cells after dendritic cell vaccination. Study context: Autologous tumor lysate was loaded overnight onto monocyte-derived dendritic cells grown less than 8 days with IL-4 and GM-CSF.

The primer mix had 60 V beta and 13 J beta primers. Clones were sequenced by immunoSEQ multiplex PCR, and TCRdb holds only the in-frame ones, with some missing. Seen here are more than 85,000 clones, about 85% observed once, and the top ten hold around 2.9%. Isocitrate dehydrogenase mutation was absent in all glioblastoma patients. PBMC were collected before vaccination, two weeks after the third vaccination, and at progression. V dropped 1 base and J dropped 5; count of bases not matched to a gene: 15. This CDR3 is 18 amino acids long. Germline lookup yields CDR1 SEHNR and CDR2 FQNEAQ (reference sequence).

Sequences were derived from blood, sampled before dendritic cell vaccination. This sequence originates from a human donor with glioblastoma. The V and J genes are TRBV7-9 and TRBJ1-2; 8 bases are shared with TRBD1. The CDR3 DNA reads as TGTGCCAGCAGCTTAGTCCCGAAACAGGGGGTCCACGAGTATGGCTACACCTTC. This sequence encodes CASSLVPKQGVHEYGYTF.